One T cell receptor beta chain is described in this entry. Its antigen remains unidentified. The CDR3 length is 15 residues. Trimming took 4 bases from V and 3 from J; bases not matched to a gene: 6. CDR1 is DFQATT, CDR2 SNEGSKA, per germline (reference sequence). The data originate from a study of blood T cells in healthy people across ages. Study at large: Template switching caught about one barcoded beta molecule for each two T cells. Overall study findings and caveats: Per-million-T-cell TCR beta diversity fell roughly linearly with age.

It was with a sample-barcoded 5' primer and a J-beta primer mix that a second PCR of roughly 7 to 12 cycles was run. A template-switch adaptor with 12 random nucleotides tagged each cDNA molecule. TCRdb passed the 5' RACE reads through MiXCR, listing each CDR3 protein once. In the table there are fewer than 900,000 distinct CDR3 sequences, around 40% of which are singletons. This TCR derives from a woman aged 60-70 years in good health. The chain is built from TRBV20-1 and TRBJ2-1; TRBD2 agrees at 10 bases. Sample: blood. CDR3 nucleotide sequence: TGCAGTGCTAAGCCACTAGCGGGGATCTACAATGAGCAGTTCTTC. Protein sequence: CSAKPLAGIYNEQFF.